Given below is one T cell receptor beta chain in context. Its cognate antigen is unknown. The junction departs from the called germline gene at one end, perhaps through a read error. Three nested ARM-PCR rounds with V-beta and C-beta primers built TCRB libraries. TCRdb reprocessed the multiplex PCR reads with MiXCR, giving one entry per CDR3 protein. The sample shows about 12,000 distinct CDR3 sequences, around 70% of them seen only once. The CDR3 covers 16 residues. The germline V gene has CDR1 MNHNY and CDR2 SVGAGI (reference sequence). These data come from a study of tumor-infiltrating lymphocytes in glioblastoma multiforme. Study conclusions and caveats: Detected clone frequencies may not reflect cell counts, being RNA-based.

Sequenced input: brain tumor tissue. This receptor was obtained from a male donor with glioblastoma. J is TRBJ2-7 and V is TRBV6-6; tentatively, D is TRBD2 (6 bases). CDR3 sequence reads: CAISYSGGRSSYGQYF. The CDR3 DNA reads TGTGCCATCAGTTACTCTGGAGGGAGGTCCTCCTACGGGCAGTACTTC.